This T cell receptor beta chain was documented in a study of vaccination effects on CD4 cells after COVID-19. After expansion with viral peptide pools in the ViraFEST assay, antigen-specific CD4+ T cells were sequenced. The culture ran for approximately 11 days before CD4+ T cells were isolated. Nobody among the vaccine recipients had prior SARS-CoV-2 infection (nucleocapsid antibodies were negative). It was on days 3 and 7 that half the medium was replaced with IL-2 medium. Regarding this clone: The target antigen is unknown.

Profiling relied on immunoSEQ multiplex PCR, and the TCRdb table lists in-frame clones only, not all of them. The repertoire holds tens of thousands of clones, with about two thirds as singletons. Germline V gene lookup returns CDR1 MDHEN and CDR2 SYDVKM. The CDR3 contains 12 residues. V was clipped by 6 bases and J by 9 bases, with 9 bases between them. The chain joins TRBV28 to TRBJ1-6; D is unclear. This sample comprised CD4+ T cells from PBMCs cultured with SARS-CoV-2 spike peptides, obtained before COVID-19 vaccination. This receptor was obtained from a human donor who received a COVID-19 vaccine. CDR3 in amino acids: CASRGGGSPLHF. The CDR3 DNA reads TGTGCCAGCAGGGGAGGAGGTTCACCCCTCCACTTT.